Shown below are 28 T cell receptor beta chains from a single sample sequenced in a study of yellow fever vaccine responses in identical twins. Via MiXCR, TCRdb re-called the RT-PCR reads, giving one row per CDR3 protein. The sample records around 1,500 distinct CDR3 sequences, 70% to 85% being singletons. Sequencing was performed on T cells from blood (PBMCs), unsorted or a sorted subset (not recorded which), taken before or after yellow fever vaccination (not recorded which). The source of these receptors is a female donor who received the yellow fever vaccine.

The J gene is TRBJ2-4, the V gene TRBV7-2; D is uncertain. The germline V and J ends were trimmed by 4 bases and 2 bases, with 15 bases remaining between them. Germline values: CDR1 SGHTA, CDR2 FQGNSA. The CDR3 has 16 residues. CDR3 amino acids: CASSSTYYGPKNIQYF. The CDR3 DNA sequence: TGTGCCAGCAGCTCGACGTACTACGGACCCAAAAACATTCAGTACTTC. The full variable domain, with the rest looked up from reference TRBV7-2 and TRBJ2-4, is GAGVSQSPSNKVTEKGKDVELRCDPISGHTALYWYRQSLGQGLEFLIYFQGNSAPDKSGLPSDRFSAERTGGSVSTLTIQRTQQEDSAVYLCASSSTYYGPKNIQYFGAGTRLSVL.

The V gene is TRBV15, the J gene TRBJ1-5; 7 bases are a match to TRBD1. The CDR3 has 18 residues. CDR1 and CDR2 (germline): LNHNV, YYDKDF (reference sequence). V dropped 0 bases and J dropped 0; count of bases not matched to a gene: 8. CDR3 protein: CATSRDSNTGDSNQPQHF. In DNA form, the CDR3 reads TGTGCCACCAGCAGAGATTCTAATACAGGGGATAGCAATCAGCCCCAGCATTTT.

The chain joins TRBV11-1 to TRBJ2-5; D remains ambiguous. Trimming removed 1 base from V and 7 bases from J, with 10 bases in between. The CDR3 length is 13 residues. In germline, CDR1 is SGHAT, CDR2 FQDESV (reference sequence). CDR3 loop: CASSLGVGGTQYF. CDR3 in DNA: TGTGCCAGCAGCTTAGGCGTAGGCGGGACCCAGTACTTC.

The chain has TRBV6-1 and TRBJ2-7; the D gene is possibly TRBD1 (6 bases). Germline assignment: CDR1 MNHNS and CDR2 SASEGT. Between the trimmed V and J ends, which lost 6 bases and 2 bases, there was a span of 20 bases. The CDR3 totals 16 residues. In nucleotides, the CDR3 is TGTGCCAGCAGAGAACGACAGGCACGAGGACCCTACGAGCAGTACTTC. Translating gives CASRERQARGPYEQYF.

This clonotype was seen just once. The chain combines TRBV9 with TRBJ2-1; tentatively, D is TRBD1 (5 bases). Germline lookup yields CDR1 SGDLS and CDR2 YYNGEE. This CDR3 is built from 15 residues. V was pared by 3 bases and J by 0 bases, with 10 bases between. This CDR3 reads CASSAQGSSYNEQFF. The CDR3 nucleotides read TGTGCCAGCAGCGCTCAGGGTAGCTCCTACAATGAGCAGTTCTTC.

The V gene is TRBV18, the J gene TRBJ2-6; D not certain. CDR3 size: 14 residues. The V gene lost 1 base and the J gene lost 2 bases, with 3 bases spanning the gap. Germline lookup yields CDR1 KGHSH and CDR2 LQKENI. CDR3 in DNA: TGTGCCAGCTCACCACTCCCTGGGGCCAACGTCCTGACTTTC. Its protein is CASSPLPGANVLTF.

The chain combines TRBV13 with TRBJ1-5, with D tentatively TRBD1 (5 bases). Germline CDR1 is PRHDT and CDR2 is FYEKMQ (reference sequence). The V gene lost 5 bases and the J gene lost 9 bases, with 17 bases spanning the gap. The CDR3 spans 14 residues. This CDR3 reads CASSVGQGYRPQHF. Here the CDR3 DNA reads TGTGCCAGCAGCGTCGGGCAGGGCTATAGGCCCCAGCATTTT.

This sequence joins TRBV11-2 and TRBJ2-5; 12 nucleotides match TRBD1. Losses at the gene ends were 0 bases for V and 5 bases for J; bases not matched to a gene: 4. Germline CDR1 SGHAT, CDR2 FQNNGV. This CDR3 is 16 amino acids long. CDR3 coding DNA: TGTGCCAGCAGCTTAGAGGGGACAGGGGGCGCGGAGACCCAGTACTTC. Protein sequence: CASSLEGTGGAETQYF.

This clonotype showed up just once. This chain uses TRBV5-4 with TRBJ2-1; D is perhaps TRBD2 (6 bases). The V end was cut by 2 bases, the J end by 6 bases, with 12 bases between. Per the germline V gene, CDR1 is SGHNT and CDR2 is YYREEE (reference sequence). The length of the CDR3 is 14 residues. Here the CDR3 reads CASSLGGSGNEQFF. In nucleotides, the CDR3 is TGTGCCAGCAGCTTAGGAGGGAGCGGCAATGAGCAGTTCTTC.

The chain links TRBV4-1 to TRBJ2-1, with TRBD2 identical over 14 bases. V lost 4 bases to trimming and J lost 9 bases; unmatched junction nucleotides: 5. Germline values: CDR1 MGHRA, CDR2 YSYEKL. CDR3 length: 15 amino acids. The CDR3 nucleotides are TGCGCCAGCAGCCCGAGGGGACTAGCGGGAGTTGAGCAGTTCTTC. It codes for CASSPRGLAGVEQFF.

The chain joins TRBV2 to TRBJ1-2; weak D call: TRBD1 (5 bases). CDR3 size: 13 residues. Germline lookup yields CDR1 SNHLY and CDR2 FYNNEI. Trimming removed 6 bases from V and 5 bases from J, with 13 bases in between. In DNA, the CDR3 is TGTGCCAGCAGGGGGAGAGGGGAATATGGCTACACCTTC. Its translation is CASRGRGEYGYTF. Together with reference TRBV2 and TRBJ1-2, the CDR3 gives the full variable domain: EPEVTQTPSHQVTQMGQEVILRCVPISNHLYFYWYRQILGQKVEFLVSFYNNEISEKSEIFDDQFSVERPDGSNFTLKIRSTKLEDSAMYFCASRGRGEYGYTFGSGTRLTVV.

The V gene is TRBV6-1, the J gene TRBJ2-3; maybe TRBD1 (6 bases). Germline-derived CDR1 and CDR2 are MNHNS and SASEGT. Deletions cut 6 bases from V and 4 bases from J, with 14 bases between. CDR3 size: 14 residues. This CDR3 is CASSQGQSADTQYF. The CDR3 region has the DNA TGTGCCAGCAGCCAGGGGCAATCGGCAGATACGCAGTATTTT.

The rearrangement uses TRBV4-3 and TRBJ2-7; 13 bases are a match to TRBD2. The CDR3 is made up of 15 amino acids. The germline V gene has CDR1 LGHNA and CDR2 YSLEER. With 4 bases clipped from V and 5 bases from J, the junction kept 5 bases outside the gene matches. This CDR3 reads CASSRGLAGFDEQYV. The CDR3 bases are TGCGCCAGCAGCCGGGGACTAGCGGGGTTTGACGAGCAGTACGTC.

The chain carries TRBV10-3 and TRBJ1-1; tentative D call: TRBD1 (6 bases). The CDR3 is 15 amino acids. The V gene lost 0 bases and the J gene lost 4 bases, with 12 bases spanning the gap. Germline assignment: CDR1 ENHRY and CDR2 SYGVKD. The CDR3 is CAISESGRGATEAFF. DNA of the CDR3: TGTGCCATCAGTGAGTCGGGTAGGGGGGCCACTGAAGCTTTCTTT.

This chain links TRBV4-1 with TRBJ1-1; D might be TRBD1 (5 bases). Trimming stripped 0 bases from V and 5 bases from J, with 10 bases between. The CDR3 contains 14 residues. Looked up from germline, CDR1 is MGHRA and CDR2 is YSYEKL. Here the CDR3 reads CASSQDAGWTEAFF. CDR3 nucleotide sequence: TGCGCCAGCAGCCAAGACGCAGGGTGGACTGAAGCTTTCTTT.

The rearrangement uses TRBV15 and TRBJ1-6, with 11 bases lining up with TRBD1. The CDR3 consists of 13 residues. J lost 9 bases, V lost 8 bases, and 3 bases had no gene match. Germline V gene lookup returns CDR1 LNHNV and CDR2 YYDKDF (reference sequence). The CDR3 region is CATDGTGGSPLHF. DNA of the CDR3: TGTGCCACCGACGGGACAGGGGGTTCACCCCTCCACTTT.

CDR3 residues: CASSQDRRAYEQYF. CDR3 coding DNA: TGCGCCAGCAGCCAAGATCGGAGGGCCTACGAGCAGTACTTC. This chain uses TRBV4-3 with TRBJ2-7, with a weak D call TRBD2 (6 bases). Trimming stripped 0 bases from V and 2 bases from J, with 8 bases between. The CDR3 totals 14 residues. The germline V gene encodes CDR1 LGHNA and CDR2 YSLEER.

The rearrangement joins TRBV6-5 to TRBJ1-6; unclear D gene. V was cut by 1 base and J by 8 bases, with 6 bases left in between. Per germline, CDR1 MNHEY and CDR2 SVGAGI. CDR3 length: 13 residues. This CDR3 is CASSYYVDSPLHF. The CDR3, as DNA: TGTGCCAGCAGTTACTATGTAGATTCACCCCTCCACTTT.

Regarding this clonotype: With a much larger clone just one base away, this may be a read error. This chain joins TRBV10-1 and TRBJ1-6; D is undetermined. V shed 5 bases and J shed 14 bases, with 7 bases lying between them. This CDR3 contains 10 residues. Looked up from germline, CDR1 is WNHNN and CDR2 is SYGVQD (reference sequence). In DNA form, the CDR3 reads TGCGCCAGCAGTAAGCCATCCCTCCACTTT. Translation gives CASSKPSLHF.

The chain links TRBV2 to TRBJ2-1; 11 positions match TRBD2. CDR1 is SNHLY, CDR2 FYNNEI, per germline. The CDR3 has 16 residues. Trimming cost V 6 bases and J 2 bases; bases outside gene matches: 6. Here the CDR3 reads CASRSIAGGPYNEQFF. The CDR3, as DNA: TGTGCCAGCAGATCGATAGCGGGAGGGCCCTACAATGAGCAGTTCTTC.

This rearrangement joins TRBV12-3 or TRBV12-4 to TRBJ1-1, with no clear D. The CDR3 is made up of 14 amino acids. The ends were cut back, 3 bases at V and 1 base at J, with 9 bases in the middle. DNA for the CDR3: TGTGCCAGCAGTTTCCTGATAGGGAACACTGAAGCTTTCTTT. It encodes CASSFLIGNTEAFF.

The sample holds one count of this clonotype. The gene calls are TRBV2 and TRBJ1-5; 10 bases fit TRBD1. After removal of 4 bases from V and 7 bases from J, the junction contained 7 bases not matched to a gene. CDR1 and CDR2 from the germline V gene are SNHLY and FYNNEI. This CDR3 contains 15 residues. In DNA form, the CDR3 reads TGTGCCAGCAGTGCCCCGGGACAGGGGTTCCAGCCCCAGCATTTT. As protein: CASSAPGQGFQPQHF.

The chain employs TRBV13 and TRBJ2-5, with D hard to call. The V end lost 6 bases, the J end lost 5 bases, and 13 bases lay between the germline ends. Germline V gene lookup returns CDR1 PRHDT and CDR2 FYEKMQ (reference sequence). The CDR3 runs to 13 residues. CDR3 sequence: CASRNRGVETQYF. The CDR3 bases are TGTGCCAGCAGGAACCGTGGGGTGGAGACCCAGTACTTC.

The gene calls are TRBV7-3 and TRBJ1-4; D gene uncertain. CDR1 is SGHTA, CDR2 FQGTGA, per germline. This CDR3 region has 14 residues. V was trimmed by 1 base and J by 4 bases, leaving 7 bases between them. The CDR3 bases are TGTGCCAGCAGCTTAAACGGACTTAATGAAAAACTGTTTTTT. Its protein product is CASSLNGLNEKLFF. Supplemented by reference TRBV7-3 and TRBJ1-4, the full variable domain reads GAGVSQTPSNKVTEKGKYVELRCDPISGHTALYWYRQSLGQGPEFLIYFQGTGAADDSGLPNDRFFAVRPEGSVSTLKIQRTERGDSAVYLCASSLNGLNEKLFFGSGTQLSVL.

V usage is TRBV30 and J usage is TRBJ2-7, with 10 bases fitting TRBD2. Germline V lookup: CDR1 GTSNPN, CDR2 SVGIG (reference sequence). The length of the CDR3 is 14 residues. Trimming cost V 7 bases and J 1 base; bases outside gene matches: 7. The CDR3 region is CASPTSGPSYEQYV. For the CDR3, the DNA is TGTGCCTCCCCGACTAGCGGGCCATCCTACGAGCAGTACGTC.

The DNA of the CDR3 is TGTGCCATCAGTGAGTCTGGAGCAGGTGAAGCTTTCTTT. It encodes CAISESGAGEAFF. The J gene is TRBJ1-1, the V gene TRBV10-3, with unresolved D. The CDR3 is made up of 13 amino acids. CDR1 and CDR2 from the germline V gene are ENHRY and SYGVKD. V lost 0 bases, J lost 7 bases, and 9 bases lay in between.

The chain recombines TRBV4-2 with TRBJ1-2; D is unclear. This CDR3 spans 16 amino acids. Trimming cost V 0 bases and J 4 bases, with 15 bases left between them. CDR1 and CDR2 from the germline V gene are LGHNA and YNFKEQ. The CDR3: CASSQDWKTSPYGYTF. The CDR3 DNA sequence: TGTGCCAGCAGCCAAGATTGGAAGACCTCACCCTATGGCTACACCTTC.

This clonotype appeared a single time. The V call is TRBV20-1, the J call TRBJ2-2; no clear D gene. Germline CDR1 DFQATT, CDR2 SNEGSKA (reference sequence). CDR3 size: 14 residues. V lost 5 bases and J lost 4, with 14 bases in between. Here the CDR3 reads CSASPSLVTGELFF. DNA of the CDR3: TGCAGTGCTTCCCCTAGTTTGGTCACCGGGGAGCTGTTTTTT.